Below, one TCR beta chain is given with its context. The sample is drawn from a study of OX40 agonist ivuxolimab in advanced cancers. Germline CDR1 reads LNHDA; CDR2 reads SQIVND (reference sequence). The ends were cut back, 3 bases at V and 1 base at J, with 15 bases in the middle. This CDR3 is built from 16 residues. It was autoimmune disease history or systemic immunosuppression that excluded patients. Produced via immunoSEQ multiplex PCR; TCRdb's table is partial and in-frame only. The table lists tens of thousands of clones, around 82% of them singletons, with just under 7% in the top ten. The chain joins TRBV19 to TRBJ2-5; no firm D call. This TCR was sampled from an adult with an advanced solid tumor such as melanoma, head and neck, liver or kidney cancer. Sequences were derived from CD4+ or CD8+ T cells sorted from blood, sampled in a trial of the OX40 agonist ivuxolimab. The CDR3 spells CASSIYLGGIQETQYF. In DNA, the CDR3 is TGTGCCAGTAGTATTTATCTAGGTGGGATCCAAGAGACCCAGTACTTC.